This T cell receptor (beta chain) stems from a study of blood T cell repertoires in COVID-19. Study at large: Whether acute or convalescent, the COVID-19 samples came from the United States, Italy and Spain. PBMCs, B-cell-depleted T cells, or T cells provided the cDNA or gDNA that made up the material.

Original methodology: For nucleated cells, counts were estimated from reference gene primer amplification. Data came from immunoSEQ multiplex PCR; TCRdb stores just in-frame clones and leaves some out. V and J calls and clone size come straight from that table; D and trimming were deduced from the DNA. Among 30,000 or so clones listed, approximately 90% were seen once. The CDR3 has 16 residues. CDR1 and CDR2 (germline): LGHDT, YNNKEL (reference sequence). V lost 4 bases and J lost 7; bases outside the gene matches: 6. V gene TRBV3-1 (or the pseudogene TRBV3-2) combines with J gene TRBJ2-3; 15 bases align to TRBD2. The TCR sequence derives from a human donor in a cohort sampled during active COVID-19. The sample taken for sequencing was peripheral blood. In DNA form, the CDR3 reads TGTGCCAGCAGCCCAATCGGGACTAGCGGGAGGTATACGCAGTATTTT. It specifies CASSPIGTSGRYTQYF.